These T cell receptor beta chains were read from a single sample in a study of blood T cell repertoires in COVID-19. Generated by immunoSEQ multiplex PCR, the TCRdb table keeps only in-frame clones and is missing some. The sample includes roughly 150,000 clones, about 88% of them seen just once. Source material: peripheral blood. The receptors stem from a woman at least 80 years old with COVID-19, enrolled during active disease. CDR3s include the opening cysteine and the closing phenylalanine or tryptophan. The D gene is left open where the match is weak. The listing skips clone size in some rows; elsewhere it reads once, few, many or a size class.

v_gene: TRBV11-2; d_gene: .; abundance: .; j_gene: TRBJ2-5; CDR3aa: CASSLAPYQETQYF; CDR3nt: TGTGCCAGCAGCTTAGCCCCGTACCAAGAGACCCAGTACTTC
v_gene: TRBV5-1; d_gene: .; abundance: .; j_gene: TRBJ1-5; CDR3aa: CASSLAGGWNQPQHF; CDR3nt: TGCGCCAGCAGCTTGGCCGGGGGTTGGAATCAGCCCCAGCATTTT
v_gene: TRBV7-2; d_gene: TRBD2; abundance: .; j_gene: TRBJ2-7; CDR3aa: CASRPGLADEQYF; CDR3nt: TGTGCCAGCAGACCGGGACTAGCGGACGAGCAGTACTTC
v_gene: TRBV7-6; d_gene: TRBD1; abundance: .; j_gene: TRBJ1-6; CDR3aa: CASSLEGQPSSYNSPLHF; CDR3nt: TGTGCCAGCAGCTTGGAGGGACAGCCGAGCTCCTATAATTCACCCCTCCACTTT
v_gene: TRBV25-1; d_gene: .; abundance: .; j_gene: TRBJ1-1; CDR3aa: CASSESPGNTEAFF; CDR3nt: TGTGCCAGCAGTGAATCCCCCGGGAACACTGAAGCTTTCTTT
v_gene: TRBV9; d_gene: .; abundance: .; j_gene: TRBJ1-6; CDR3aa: CASSGGGSYNSPLHF; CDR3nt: TGTGCCAGCAGCGGCGGGGGCTCCTATAATTCACCCCTCCACTTT
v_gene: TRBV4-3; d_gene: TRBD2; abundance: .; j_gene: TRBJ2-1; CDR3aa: CASSQEMGTSGSREQFF; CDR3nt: TGCGCCAGCAGCCAAGAAATGGGTACTAGCGGGAGTAGGGAGCAGTTCTTC
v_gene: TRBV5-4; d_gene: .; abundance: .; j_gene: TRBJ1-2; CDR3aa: CASSLEKLQGIYGYTF; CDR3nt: TGTGCCAGCAGCTTGGAAAAACTTCAGGGGATCTATGGCTACACCTTC
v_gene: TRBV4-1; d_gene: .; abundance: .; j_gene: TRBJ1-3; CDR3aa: CASSQPARTAGNTIYF; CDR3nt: TGCGCCAGCAGCCAACCCGCCCGGACAGCTGGAAACACCATATATTTT
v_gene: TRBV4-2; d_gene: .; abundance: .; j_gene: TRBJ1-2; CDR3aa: CASSQSDINYGYTF; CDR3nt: TGTGCCAGCAGCCAATCAGACATTAACTATGGCTACACCTTC
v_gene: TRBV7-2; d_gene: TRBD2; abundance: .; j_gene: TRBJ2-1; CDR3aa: CASSLAWLAGSYNEQFF; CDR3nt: TGTGCCAGCAGCTTAGCATGGCTAGCGGGATCCTACAATGAGCAGTTCTTC
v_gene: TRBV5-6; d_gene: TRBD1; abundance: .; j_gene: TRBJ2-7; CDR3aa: CASSLGTGRYEQYF; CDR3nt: TGTGCCAGCAGCTTGGGGACAGGCCGCTACGAGCAGTACTTC
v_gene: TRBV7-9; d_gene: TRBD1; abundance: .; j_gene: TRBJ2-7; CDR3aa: CASSWPGQGTYEQYF; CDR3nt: TGTGCCAGCAGCTGGCCGGGACAGGGAACCTACGAGCAGTACTTC
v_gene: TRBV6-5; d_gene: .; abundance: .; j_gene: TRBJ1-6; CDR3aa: CASSLSRQDNSPLHF; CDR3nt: TGTGCCAGCAGTCTCTCGAGACAGGATAATTCACCCCTCCACTTT
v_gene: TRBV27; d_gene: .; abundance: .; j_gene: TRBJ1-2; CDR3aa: CASSYSGDYGYTF; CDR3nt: TGTGCCAGCAGTTACTCCGGGGACTATGGCTACACCTTC
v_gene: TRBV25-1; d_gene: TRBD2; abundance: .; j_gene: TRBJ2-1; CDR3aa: CASRDSGSSYNEQFF; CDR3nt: TGTGCCAGCAGGGATAGCGGGAGCTCCTACAATGAGCAGTTCTTC
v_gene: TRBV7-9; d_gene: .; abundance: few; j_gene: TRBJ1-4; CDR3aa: CASSFTTNEKLFF; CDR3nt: TGTGCCAGCAGCTTTACAACTAATGAAAAACTGTTTTTT
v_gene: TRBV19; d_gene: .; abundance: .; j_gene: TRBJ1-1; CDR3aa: CASSQRGAEAFF; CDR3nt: TGTGCCAGTAGTCAAAGAGGCGCTGAAGCTTTCTTT
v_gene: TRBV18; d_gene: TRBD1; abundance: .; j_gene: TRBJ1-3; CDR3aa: CASSQTGTGVGPGNTIYF; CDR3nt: TGTGCCAGCTCACAAACGGGGACAGGGGTTGGCCCTGGAAACACCATATATTTT
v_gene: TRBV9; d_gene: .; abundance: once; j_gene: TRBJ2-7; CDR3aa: CASSVPLGAGRSYEQYF; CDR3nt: TGTGCCAGCAGCGTCCCTTTAGGGGCAGGGCGCTCCTACGAGCAGTACTTC
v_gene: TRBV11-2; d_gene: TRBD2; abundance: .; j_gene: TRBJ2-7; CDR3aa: CASSLTTGLAGYYEQYF; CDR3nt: TGTGCCAGCAGCTTAACAACGGGGCTAGCGGGATACTACGAGCAGTACTTC
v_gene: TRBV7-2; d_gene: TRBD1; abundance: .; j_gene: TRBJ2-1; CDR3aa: CASTPTGGSPEQFF; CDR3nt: TGTGCCAGCACACCGACAGGGGGGTCCCCTGAGCAGTTCTTC
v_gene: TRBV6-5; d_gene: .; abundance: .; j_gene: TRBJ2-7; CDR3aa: CASRLGYEQYF; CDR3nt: TGTGCCAGCAGACTAGGGTACGAGCAGTACTTC
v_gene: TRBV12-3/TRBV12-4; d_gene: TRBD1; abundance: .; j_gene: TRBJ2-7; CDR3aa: CASRRGQGYEQYF; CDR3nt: TGTGCCAGCAGACGGGGACAGGGCTACGAGCAGTACTTC
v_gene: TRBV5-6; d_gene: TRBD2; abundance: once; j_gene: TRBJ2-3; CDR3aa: CASSPYWQGGATDTQYF; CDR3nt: TGTGCCAGCAGCCCCTATTGGCAGGGAGGGGCGACAGATACGCAGTATTTT
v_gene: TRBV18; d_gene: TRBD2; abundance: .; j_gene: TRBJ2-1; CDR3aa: CASSGGLAGGPYNEQFF; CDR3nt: TGTGCCAGCTCTGGGGGACTAGCGGGAGGTCCCTACAATGAGCAGTTCTTC
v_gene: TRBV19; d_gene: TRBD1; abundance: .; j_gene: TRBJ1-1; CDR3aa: CASSPRDSKNTEAFF; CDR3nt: TGTGCCAGTAGTCCCCGGGACAGCAAGAACACTGAAGCTTTCTTT
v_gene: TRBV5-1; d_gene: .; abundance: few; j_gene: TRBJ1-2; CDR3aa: CASSLGQPDSGYTF; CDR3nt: TGCGCCAGCAGCCTTGGACAACCCGATTCCGGCTACACCTTC
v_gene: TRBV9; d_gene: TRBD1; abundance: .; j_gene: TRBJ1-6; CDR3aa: CASSDRDRNSPLHF; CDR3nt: TGTGCCAGCAGCGACCGGGACAGAAATTCACCCCTCCACTTT
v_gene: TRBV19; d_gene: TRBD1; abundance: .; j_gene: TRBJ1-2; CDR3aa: CASLPRGALYGYTF; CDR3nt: TGTGCCAGTCTCCCCAGGGGGGCACTCTATGGCTACACCTTC
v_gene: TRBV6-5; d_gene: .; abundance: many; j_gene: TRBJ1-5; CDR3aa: CASSYYRGSQPQHF; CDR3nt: TGTGCCAGCAGTTACTATAGGGGCAGCCAGCCCCAGCATTTT
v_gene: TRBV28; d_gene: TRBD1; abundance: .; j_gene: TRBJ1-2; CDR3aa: CASSSPPGTGIRGYTF; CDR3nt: TGTGCCAGCAGTTCCCCTCCCGGGACAGGAATCCGTGGCTACACCTTC
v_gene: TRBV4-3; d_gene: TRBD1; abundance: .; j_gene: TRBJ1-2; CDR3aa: CASSQEPGQGSSTF; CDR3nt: TGCGCCAGCAGCCAGGAGCCGGGACAGGGGAGTTCCACCTTC
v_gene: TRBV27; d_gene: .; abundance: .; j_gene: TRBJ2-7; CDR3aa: CASRTGRGEQYF; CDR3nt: TGTGCCAGCAGAACAGGGAGGGGCGAGCAGTACTTC
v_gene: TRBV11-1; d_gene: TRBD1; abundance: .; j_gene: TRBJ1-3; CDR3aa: CASSLTGAGNTIYF; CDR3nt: TGTGCCAGCAGCCTCACAGGGGCTGGAAACACCATATATTTT
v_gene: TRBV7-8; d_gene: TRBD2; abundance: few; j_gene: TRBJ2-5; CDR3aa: CASSLAPGGGNRETQYF; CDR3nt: TGTGCCAGCAGCTTAGCCCCGGGGGGTGGGAACAGGGAGACCCAGTACTTC
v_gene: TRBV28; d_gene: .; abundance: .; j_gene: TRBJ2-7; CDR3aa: CASNDAGVGSGEQYF; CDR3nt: TGTGCCAGCAACGACGCCGGTGTGGGTAGCGGCGAGCAGTACTTC